These 9 T cell receptor beta chains share one sample of origin, sequenced in a study of siplizumab effects on memory and regulatory T cells. Sequencing was performed with immunoSEQ multiplex PCR; in TCRdb, only in-frame clones are kept and a portion is missing. The sample has around 95,000 clones, about nine tenths seen once. The sequencing sample was made of CD4+ T cells sorted from blood. All receptors derive from a human donor in good health.

The gene calls are TRBV9 and TRBJ2-1; 8 nucleotides agree with TRBD1. Germline lookup yields CDR1 SGDLS and CDR2 YYNGEE. V lost 0 bases and J lost 7; bases outside the gene matches: 9. This CDR3 region has 16 residues. The CDR3 here is CASSVAGRGQFNEQFF. The CDR3 nucleotides read TGTGCCAGCAGCGTAGCCGGCAGGGGGCAATTTAATGAGCAGTTCTTC.

CDR3 sequence reads: CASSQERAGGSVRDGYTF. CDR3 in DNA: TGTGCCAGCAGCCAAGAGAGGGCAGGGGGGTCCGTGCGAGACGGCTACACCTTC. V is TRBV4-2 and J is TRBJ1-2, with 7 nucleotides matching TRBD1. Trimming at V came to 0 bases and at J to 8 bases, leaving 18 bases not matched to a gene. The CDR3 extends over 18 amino acids. CDR1 and CDR2 from the germline V gene are LGHNA and YNFKEQ.

The chain joins TRBV4-2 to TRBJ1-4; 9 bases are shared with TRBD1. This CDR3 contains 17 residues. Trimming took 4 bases from V and 0 from J; bases not matched to a gene: 6. Germline-derived CDR1 and CDR2 are LGHNA and YNFKEQ. This CDR3 is CASSPSDRGATNEKLFF. The CDR3 nucleotides are TGTGCCAGCAGCCCATCGGACAGGGGAGCAACTAATGAAAAACTGTTTTTT.

The chain carries TRBV2 and TRBJ2-3, with D possibly called TRBD1 or TRBD2 (5 bases each). Trimming removed 5 bases at V and 3 bases at J, with 21 bases between. The CDR3 covers 17 residues. Germline loops: CDR1 SNHLY, CDR2 FYNNEI. The CDR3 nucleotides read TGTGCCAGCAGTAAGGCTCGGGGCCCACGAGGGACAGATACGCAGTATTTT. Its protein is CASSKARGPRGTDTQYF. The entire variable domain, with the rest obtained from reference TRBV2 and TRBJ2-3, is as follows: EPEVTQTPSHQVTQMGQEVILRCVPISNHLYFYWYRQILGQKVEFLVSFYNNEISEKSEIFDDQFSVERPDGSNFTLKIRSTKLEDSAMYFCASSKARGPRGTDTQYFGPGTRLTVL.

The rearrangement links TRBV4-1 to TRBJ1-2; possibly TRBD1 for D (5 bases). V lost 1 base and J 4 bases, leaving 13 bases between the germline ends. Germline CDR1 MGHRA, CDR2 YSYEKL. The CDR3 length is 15 residues. Here the CDR3 DNA reads TGCGCCAGCAGCCAAGTGGAACAGGCTGGCTATGGCTACACCTTC. Encoded protein: CASSQVEQAGYGYTF.

The sample holds a few counts of this clone. V gene TRBV11-2 combines with J gene TRBJ1-2, with 7 bases that match TRBD1. There are 15 residues in the CDR3. Germline CDR1 is SGHAT and CDR2 is FQNNGV. V was clipped by 4 bases and J by 8 bases; unmatched bases: 13. The CDR3 reads CASSSTDRAGKGYTF. The DNA of the CDR3 is TGTGCCAGCAGCTCGACCGACAGGGCTGGGAAAGGCTACACCTTC.

The CDR3 coding sequence is TGTGCTAGTGGTTTTCAATCAGGGATCGAGACCCAGTACTTC. It translates to CASGFQSGIETQYF. The rearrangement joins TRBV12-5 to TRBJ2-5; weak D call: TRBD1 (5 bases). Trimming pared 3 bases from V and 5 bases from J, leaving 13 bases between. CDR3 length equals 14 residues. Germline CDR1 LGHNT, CDR2 FRNRAP.

The sample holds one count of this clone. The rearrangement links TRBV4-1 to TRBJ2-7; perhaps D is TRBD1 or TRBD2 (5 bases each). The ends were cut back, 4 bases at V and 3 bases at J, with 16 bases in the middle. The CDR3 is 15 amino acids. Germline CDR1 is MGHRA and CDR2 is YSYEKL. CDR3 sequence (DNA): TGCGCCAGCAGCCGCCAACGGGGCGACTTCTACGAGCAGTACTTC. This translates into CASSRQRGDFYEQYF.

The chain joins TRBV9 to TRBJ2-2; no firm D call. The CDR3 consists of 14 residues. V lost 4 bases, J lost 1 base, and 8 bases lay in between. Germline assignment: CDR1 SGDLS and CDR2 YYNGEE. The CDR3 spells CASSSRMNTGELFF. In DNA, the CDR3 is TGTGCCAGCAGCTCCAGGATGAACACCGGGGAGCTGTTTTTT.